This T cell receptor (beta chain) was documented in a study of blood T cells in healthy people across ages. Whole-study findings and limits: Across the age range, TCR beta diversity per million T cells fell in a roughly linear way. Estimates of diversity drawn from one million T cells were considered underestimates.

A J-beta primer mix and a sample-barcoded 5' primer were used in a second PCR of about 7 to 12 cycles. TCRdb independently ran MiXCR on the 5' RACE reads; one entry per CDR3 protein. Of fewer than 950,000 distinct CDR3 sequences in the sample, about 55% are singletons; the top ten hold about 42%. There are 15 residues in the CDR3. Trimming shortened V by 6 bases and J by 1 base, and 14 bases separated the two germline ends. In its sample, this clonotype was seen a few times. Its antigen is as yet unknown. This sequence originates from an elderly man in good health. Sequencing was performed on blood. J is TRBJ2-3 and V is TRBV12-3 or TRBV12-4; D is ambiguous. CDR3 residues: CASSPPDGRTDTQYF. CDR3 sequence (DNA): TGTGCCAGCAGCCCCCCGGACGGGCGCACAGATACGCAGTATTTT.